These 11 T cell receptor beta chains originate from one sample sequenced in a study of PD-L1 blockade in urothelial cancer. Described time point: peripheral blood 6 weeks after treatment start. Here immunoSEQ multiplex PCR was the method, and the copy in TCRdb shows in-frame clones only, minus some. The sample contains some 30,000 clones, approximately 80% of which appear only once. The sample consisted of PBMCs, taken around atezolizumab (anti-PD-L1) treatment. All receptors derive from a man in his 70s with urothelial cancer.

This chain joins TRBV4-2 and TRBJ2-6; D perhaps matches TRBD1 (5 bases). This CDR3 is built from 17 residues. The ends were cut back, 0 bases at V and 2 bases at J, with 11 bases in the middle. Germline CDR1 LGHNA, CDR2 YNFKEQ. This CDR3 reads CASSQEGARPGANVLTF. In DNA, the CDR3 is TGTGCCAGCAGCCAAGAAGGGGCTCGGCCTGGGGCCAACGTCCTGACTTTC.

The rearrangement uses TRBV11-2 and TRBJ2-6; no clear D. The CDR3 consists of 15 residues. Germline assignment: CDR1 SGHAT and CDR2 FQNNGV. Trimming removed 5 bases at V and 0 bases at J, with 8 bases between. The CDR3 here is CASSHQSSGANVLTF. CDR3 DNA: TGTGCCAGCAGCCACCAGTCCTCTGGGGCCAACGTCCTGACTTTC. Together with reference TRBV11-2 and TRBJ2-6, the CDR3 gives the full variable domain: EAGVAQSPRYKIIEKRQSVAFWCNPISGHATLYWYQQILGQGPKLLIQFQNNGVVDDSQLPKDRFSAERLKGVDSTLKIQPAKLEDSAVYLCASSHQSSGANVLTFGAGSRLTVL.

This clone was seen a handful of times. The chain uses TRBV28 and TRBJ2-5, with D maybe TRBD1 (7 bases). Trimming stripped 2 bases from V and 4 bases from J, with 14 bases between. Per germline, CDR1 MDHEN and CDR2 SYDVKM. This CDR3 has 15 residues. Here the CDR3 DNA reads TGTGCCAGCAGTTTAGGACTACAGGGGAGAGAGACCCAGTACTTC. This encodes CASSLGLQGRETQYF.

This clone was picked up a small number of times. J is TRBJ2-1 and V is TRBV7-2; 8 bases agree with TRBD1. Germline assignment: CDR1 SGHTA and CDR2 FQGNSA. The V segment lost 6 bases and the J segment 3 bases; nucleotides outside the gene matches: 7. The CDR3 extends over 15 amino acids. CDR3 DNA sequence: TGTGCCAGCAGGGGTGGACAGGGCCGCTACAATGAGCAGTTCTTC. The encoded protein is CASRGGQGRYNEQFF. Variable domain in full (rest from reference TRBV7-2 and TRBJ2-1): GAGVSQSPSNKVTEKGKDVELRCDPISGHTALYWYRQSLGQGLEFLIYFQGNSAPDKSGLPSDRFSAERTGGSVSTLTIQRTQQEDSAVYLCASRGGQGRYNEQFFGPGTRLTVL.

The CDR3 coding sequence is TGTGCCAGCAGCCTAGGACAGGCGAACACTGAAGCTTTCTTT. It specifies CASSLGQANTEAFF. J is TRBJ1-1 and V is TRBV5-5; 7 nucleotides match TRBD1. The CDR3 spans 14 residues. Germline V lookup: CDR1 SGHKS, CDR2 YYEKEE (reference sequence). V lost 4 bases, J lost 1 base, and 4 bases stayed unmatched.

V gene TRBV7-9 combines with J gene TRBJ2-7; 14 nucleotides match TRBD2. The CDR3 is made up of 12 amino acids. Germline assignment: CDR1 SEHNR and CDR2 FQNEAQ (reference sequence). V was pared by 4 bases and J by 12 bases, with 2 bases of the junction left unmatched. Written as DNA, the CDR3 is TGTGCCAGCAGCTCGGGACTAGCGGGAGTGTACTTC. Its translation is CASSSGLAGVYF. The variable domain in full, completed from reference TRBV7-9 and TRBJ2-7, reads DTGVSQNPRHKITKRGQNVTFRCDPISEHNRLYWYRQTLGQGPEFLTYFQNEAQLEKSRLLSDRFSAERPKGSFSTLEIQRTEQGDSAMYLCASSSGLAGVYFGPGTRLTVT.

The chain combines TRBV6-6 with TRBJ1-2; TRBD1 matches at 10 bases. CDR1 is MNHNY and CDR2 is SVGAGI in the germline V gene (reference sequence). The junction had 7 bases not matched to a gene; V was cut back by 5 bases and J by 4 bases. CDR3 length: 15 amino acids. CDR3 in DNA: TGTGCCAGCAGTGAGCGACAGGGGGCCTTCTATGGCTACACCTTC. Translation gives CASSERQGAFYGYTF.

This clone was counted a single time. The rearrangement uses TRBV28 and TRBJ1-5, with D uncertain. CDR3 length equals 14 residues. CDR1 and CDR2 (germline): MDHEN, SYDVKM. V shed 7 bases and J shed 1 base, with 11 bases lying between them. CDR3 DNA: TGTGCCAGCACCCCCTCGGGGAGCAATCAGCCCCAGCATTTT. Protein product: CASTPSGSNQPQHF.

Here the CDR3 reads CASSPRTLGLAKNIQYF. Here the CDR3 DNA reads TGTGCCAGCAGCCCTCGGACCTTGGGGCTAGCCAAAAACATTCAGTACTTC. This chain links TRBV5-6 with TRBJ2-4, with D maybe TRBD1 (5 bases). CDR3 length: 17 amino acids. The germline V gene encodes CDR1 SGHDT and CDR2 YYEEEE. V lost 4 bases, J lost 0 bases, and 17 bases lay in between.

This clone appeared a single time. V and J are TRBV2 and TRBJ2-7; maybe TRBD2 (6 bases). Germline V gene sequence: CDR1 SNHLY, CDR2 FYNNEI. Trimming cost V 4 bases and J 0 bases, with 10 bases left between them. The CDR3 runs to 14 residues. For the CDR3, the DNA is TGTGCCAGCAGTGTTTTGGGGGGCTCCTACGAGCAGTACTTC. It yields the protein CASSVLGGSYEQYF.

This chain links TRBV14 with TRBJ2-1; D perhaps matches TRBD1 (5 bases). CDR3 length equals 16 residues. Germline CDR1 and CDR2: SGHDN and FVKESK. Deletions cut 0 bases from V and 7 bases from J, with 16 bases between. The CDR3 loop is CASSQDIGVIVNEQFF. The CDR3, as DNA: TGTGCCAGCAGCCAAGATATAGGGGTAATAGTGAATGAGCAGTTCTTC.